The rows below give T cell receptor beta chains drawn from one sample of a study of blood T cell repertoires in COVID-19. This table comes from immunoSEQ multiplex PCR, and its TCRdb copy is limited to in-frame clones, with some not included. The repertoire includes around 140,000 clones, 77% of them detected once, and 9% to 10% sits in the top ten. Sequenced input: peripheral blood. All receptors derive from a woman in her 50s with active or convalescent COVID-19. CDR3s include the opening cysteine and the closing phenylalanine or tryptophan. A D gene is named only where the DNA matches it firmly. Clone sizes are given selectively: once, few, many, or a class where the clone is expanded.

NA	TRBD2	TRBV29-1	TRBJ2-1	TGCAGCGTTCGGGGGGTTGGTGAGCAGTTCTTC	CSVRGVGEQFF
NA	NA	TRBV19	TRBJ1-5	TGTGCCAGTTCGGGGGGGTATAGTAGAGAGCCCCAGCATTTT	CASSGGYSREPQHF
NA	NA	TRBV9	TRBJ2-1	TGTGCCAGCAGCGTAGGGGTAGGACTTGGCAATGAGCAGTTCTTC	CASSVGVGLGNEQFF
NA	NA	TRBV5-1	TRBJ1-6	TGCGCCAGCAAAACCGACAGTGCTAGACCTAATTCACCCCTCCACTTT	CASKTDSARPNSPLHF
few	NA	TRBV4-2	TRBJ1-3	TGTGCCAGCAGCCCGCAGACAGGCCCTTCTGGAAACACCATATATTTT	CASSPQTGPSGNTIYF
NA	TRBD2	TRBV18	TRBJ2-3	TGTGCCAGCTCACCGTATGCGGGGGGAGAGACAGATACGCAGTATTTT	CASSPYAGGETDTQYF
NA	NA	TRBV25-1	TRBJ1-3	TGTGCCAGCACCGCCGGGGTGGTAGGTGGAAACACCATATATTTT	CASTAGVVGGNTIYF
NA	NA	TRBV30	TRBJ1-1	TGTGCCTGGAGGGGTTATTGGAGTGAAGCTTTCTTT	CAWRGYWSEAFF
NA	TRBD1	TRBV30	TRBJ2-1	TGTGCCTGGAGCCGGGACAGAGACAATGAGCAGTTCTTC	CAWSRDRDNEQFF
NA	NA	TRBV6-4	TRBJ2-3	TGTGCCAGCAGTAATGACTACACAGATACGCAGTATTTT	CASSNDYTDTQYF
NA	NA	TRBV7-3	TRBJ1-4	TGTGCCAGCAGCTACTTCGACAGGCCCTCCGGGACTAATGAAAAACTGTTTTTT	CASSYFDRPSGTNEKLFF
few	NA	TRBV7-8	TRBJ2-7	TGTGCCAGCAGCTTAGGCCCCGAGTACGAGCAGTACTTC	CASSLGPEYEQYF
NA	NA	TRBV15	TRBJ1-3	TGTGCCACCAGCAGAGCGGGTTTGATCGAGGACACCATATATTTT	CATSRAGLIEDTIYF
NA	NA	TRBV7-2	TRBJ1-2	TGTGCCAGCAGCTTAGGGGGGGGCTCAGATCGCTATGGCTACACCTTC	CASSLGGGSDRYGYTF
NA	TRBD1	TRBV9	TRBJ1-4	TGTGCCAGCAGCGGGGGACAGGGCACGACTAATGAAAAACTGTTTTTT	CASSGGQGTTNEKLFF
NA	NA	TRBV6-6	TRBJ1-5	TGTGCCAGCAAGGCAGGGAGCAATCAGCCCCAGCATTTT	CASKAGSNQPQHF
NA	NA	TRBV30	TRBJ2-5	TGTGCCTGGAGTGGATTCGGGGTCCGAGAGACCCAGTACTTC	CAWSGFGVRETQYF
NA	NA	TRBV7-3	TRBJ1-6	TGTGCCAGCAGCTTAAACCGGGGGTCGAATTCACCCCTCCACTTT	CASSLNRGSNSPLHF
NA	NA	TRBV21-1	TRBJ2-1	TGTGCCAGCAGCGCGCGCAAGGGGGATTACAATGAGCAGTTCTTC	CASSARKGDYNEQFF
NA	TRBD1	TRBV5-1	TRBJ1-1	TGCGCCAGCAGACGGTCAGGACAGGGGAACACTGAAGCTTTCTTT	CASRRSGQGNTEAFF
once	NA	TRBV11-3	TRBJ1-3	TGTGCCAGCAGCCCCCCTAGAAACACCATATATTTT	CASSPPRNTIYF
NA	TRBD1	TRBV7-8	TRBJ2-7	TGTGCCAGCAGCTTAGGGACAGGGGCCCTCTACGAGCAGTACTTC	CASSLGTGALYEQYF
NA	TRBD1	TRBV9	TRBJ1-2	TGTGCCAGCAGCCCTAGCCCCCGGGACAGCTATGGCTACACCTTC	CASSPSPRDSYGYTF
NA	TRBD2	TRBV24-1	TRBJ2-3	TGTGCCACCAGTGATTCCCGGGACTATGGAGATACGCAGTATTTT	CATSDSRDYGDTQYF
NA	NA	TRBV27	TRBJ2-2	TGTGCCAGCGGGCAGTGGGTGACCGGGGAGCTGTTTTTT	CASGQWVTGELFF
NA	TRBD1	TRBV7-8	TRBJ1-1	TGTGCCAGCAGCTTAGGCCGTTCCGCCAGGGGGCGCGGCACTGAAGCTTTCTTT	CASSLGRSARGRGTEAFF
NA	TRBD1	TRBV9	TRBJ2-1	TGTGCCAGCAGCTCCCCGGGACAGGGGGGGAATGAGCAGTTCTTC	CASSSPGQGGNEQFF
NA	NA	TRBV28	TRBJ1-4	TGTGCCAGCAGGTATTCCAGGGGAGCTAATGAAAAACTGTTTTTT	CASRYSRGANEKLFF
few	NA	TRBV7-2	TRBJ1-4	TGTGCCAGCAGCTGGGACTCCACTAATGAAAAACTGTTTTTT	CASSWDSTNEKLFF
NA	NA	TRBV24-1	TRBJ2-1	TGTGCCACCAGTGACTCCACAGGGCGGGTATACAATGAGCAGTTCTTC	CATSDSTGRVYNEQFF
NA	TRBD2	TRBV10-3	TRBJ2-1	TGTGCCATCAGTGGGTCTAGCGGGATTTACAATGAGCAGTTCTTC	CAISGSSGIYNEQFF
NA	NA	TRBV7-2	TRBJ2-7	TGTGCCAGCAGCTCTGGAGTCGGACAGACCTACGAGCAGTACTTC	CASSSGVGQTYEQYF
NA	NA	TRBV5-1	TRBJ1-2	TGCGCCAGCAGCTTGGGCCTAAGTACTAACTATGGCTACACCTTC	CASSLGLSTNYGYTF
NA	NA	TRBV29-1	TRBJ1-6	TGCAGCGTTGAAATAGAGAGAAATTCACCCCTCCACTTT	CSVEIERNSPLHF
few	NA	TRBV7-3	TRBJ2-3	TGTGCCAGCAGCTTAACGGAAAGGGGAAGGACAGATACGCAGTATTTT	CASSLTERGRTDTQYF
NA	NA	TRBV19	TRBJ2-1	TGTGCCAGTAGTATTGGTCTAGAGGGTGAGCAGTTCTTC	CASSIGLEGEQFF
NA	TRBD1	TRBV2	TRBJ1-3	TGTGCCAGCGGCCGGGACAGGGGAGATGGAAACACCATATATTTT	CASGRDRGDGNTIYF
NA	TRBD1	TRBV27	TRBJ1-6	TGTGCCAGCAGTTTAGAATCCCGGGACAGGGGAATATCGGCCTCCTATAATTCACCCCTCCACTTT	CASSLESRDRGISASYNSPLHF